This is a list of T cell receptor beta chains from one sample in a study of graft-versus-host responses after intestinal transplantation. For these receptors, no antigen is known. Only in-frame clones appear in the TCRdb table, and some are missing; sequencing was by immunoSEQ multiplex PCR. This sample carries over 100,000 clones, about 95% of them seen once, and the ten largest clones take more than 3%. This material consisted of unstimulated CD8+ T cells sorted from spleen or lymph node cells, taken before intestinal transplant. The receptors were gathered from a human donor who received an intestinal transplant. Each CDR3 is given with its conserved first and last residue. The D gene is left open where the match is weak. For some rows the clone size is stated as once, few or many, or as a class when expanded; others skip it.

CDR3nt: TGTGCCAGCAGCGTAGGCGGGGGTACAAATCAGCCCCAGCATTTT
CDR3aa: CASSVGGGTNQPQHF
abundance: -
j_gene: TRBJ1-5
len: 15
d_gene: -
v_gene: TRBV9

CDR3nt: TGTGCCAGCAGCTTAACGGGAGGAGACGAGCAGTACTTC
CDR3aa: CASSLTGGDEQYF
abundance: -
j_gene: TRBJ2-7
len: 13
d_gene: TRBD2
v_gene: TRBV7-8

CDR3nt: TGTGCCAGCAGTTACTCGGAAGGGGCCCACTATGGCTACACCTTC
CDR3aa: CASSYSEGAHYGYTF
abundance: -
j_gene: TRBJ1-2
len: 15
d_gene: -
v_gene: TRBV6-6

CDR3nt: TGTGCCACCAGCAGAGAGTGGGGGACTAACTATGGCTACACCTTC
CDR3aa: CATSREWGTNYGYTF
abundance: -
j_gene: TRBJ1-2
len: 15
d_gene: -
v_gene: TRBV15

CDR3nt: TGTGCCAGAAGCCCCGATACTAGCGGGAGGGAACGACTCTACGAGCAGTACTTC
CDR3aa: CARSPDTSGRERLYEQYF
abundance: -
j_gene: TRBJ2-7
len: 18
d_gene: TRBD2
v_gene: TRBV5-3

CDR3nt: TGTGCCAGCAAGGAAGGGGGCGGGGAGCTGTTTTTT
CDR3aa: CASKEGGGELFF
abundance: -
j_gene: TRBJ2-2
len: 12
d_gene: -
v_gene: TRBV9

CDR3nt: TGTGCCAGCAGTTTATTAGGGCAGGGGTGGGCCTACGAGCAGTACTTC
CDR3aa: CASSLLGQGWAYEQYF
abundance: -
j_gene: TRBJ2-7
len: 16
d_gene: -
v_gene: TRBV27

CDR3nt: TGTGCCAGCAGTTACTCGAGCGGTTGGGAAAACGAGCAGTACTTC
CDR3aa: CASSYSSGWENEQYF
abundance: -
j_gene: TRBJ2-7
len: 15
d_gene: -
v_gene: TRBV6-5

CDR3nt: TGTGCCAGCAGTGAAGCCTGGACAGGCGGCGAAAAACTGTTTTTT
CDR3aa: CASSEAWTGGEKLFF
abundance: few
j_gene: TRBJ1-4
len: 15
d_gene: TRBD1
v_gene: TRBV6-1

CDR3nt: TGTGCCAGCTCACCACCGGCAGGGCAGCCCCAGCATTTT
CDR3aa: CASSPPAGQPQHF
abundance: -
j_gene: TRBJ1-5
len: 13
d_gene: -
v_gene: TRBV18

CDR3nt: TGTGCCAGTAGTATAACAGGGGACACCTACGAGCAGTACTTC
CDR3aa: CASSITGDTYEQYF
abundance: few
j_gene: TRBJ2-7
len: 14
d_gene: TRBD1
v_gene: TRBV19

CDR3nt: TGTGCCAGCAGGTCAGTTACTAGCGGTCCCTACGAGCAGTACTTC
CDR3aa: CASRSVTSGPYEQYF
abundance: -
j_gene: TRBJ2-7
len: 15
d_gene: TRBD2
v_gene: TRBV2

CDR3nt: TGTGCCAGCAGTTTGGGACTAGCGTCTTCCTACGAGCAGTACTTC
CDR3aa: CASSLGLASSYEQYF
abundance: -
j_gene: TRBJ2-7
len: 15
d_gene: TRBD2
v_gene: TRBV28

CDR3nt: TGTGCCAGCAGCTTAACGCGAGGGGCTGGGGCCAACGTCCTGACTTTC
CDR3aa: CASSLTRGAGANVLTF
abundance: -
j_gene: TRBJ2-6
len: 16
d_gene: -
v_gene: TRBV7-3

CDR3nt: TGTGCCAGCAGCTTAGGTGGGGGGACGGCGGGCTACACCTTC
CDR3aa: CASSLGGGTAGYTF
abundance: -
j_gene: TRBJ1-2
len: 14
d_gene: -
v_gene: TRBV7-9

CDR3nt: TGTGCCAGCAGTTCCACCCTAATGGGGACAACTAATGAAAAACTGTTTTTT
CDR3aa: CASSSTLMGTTNEKLFF
abundance: once
j_gene: TRBJ1-4
len: 17
d_gene: -
v_gene: TRBV28

CDR3nt: TGTGCCAGCAGCGTAGCCCGCGGCCGGGACAGTACTAACTATGGCTACACCTTC
CDR3aa: CASSVARGRDSTNYGYTF
abundance: -
j_gene: TRBJ1-2
len: 18
d_gene: TRBD1
v_gene: TRBV9

CDR3nt: TGCGCCAGCAGCTTGGATCTGGGGGGGAATGAGCAGTTCTTC
CDR3aa: CASSLDLGGNEQFF
abundance: -
j_gene: TRBJ2-1
len: 14
d_gene: TRBD2
v_gene: TRBV5-1

CDR3nt: TGTGCCAGTAACTACCTCAGCGGCACCTACAATGAGCAGTTCTTC
CDR3aa: CASNYLSGTYNEQFF
abundance: -
j_gene: TRBJ2-1
len: 15
d_gene: -
v_gene: TRBV19

CDR3nt: TGTGCCAGCAGTTTAGCCGGGGACCATTACGAGCAGTACTTC
CDR3aa: CASSLAGDHYEQYF
abundance: -
j_gene: TRBJ2-7
len: 14
d_gene: -
v_gene: TRBV27

CDR3nt: TGTGCCAGCAGCCCCTACGACGGAGCCTACGAGCAGTACTTC
CDR3aa: CASSPYDGAYEQYF
abundance: -
j_gene: TRBJ2-7
len: 14
d_gene: -
v_gene: TRBV7-3

CDR3nt: TGTGCCAGCAGTTTGGGCGGTCCCTCCTACGAGCAGTACTTC
CDR3aa: CASSLGGPSYEQYF
abundance: -
j_gene: TRBJ2-7
len: 14
d_gene: -
v_gene: TRBV6-5

CDR3nt: TGTGCCAGCAGCTCCGGGACTAGCGGGAGGCTTACCTACAATGAGCAGTTCTTC
CDR3aa: CASSSGTSGRLTYNEQFF
abundance: -
j_gene: TRBJ2-1
len: 18
d_gene: TRBD2
v_gene: TRBV13

CDR3nt: TGTGCCAGCAGCGACCGGGACTCCTCCTACGAGCAGTACTTC
CDR3aa: CASSDRDSSYEQYF
abundance: -
j_gene: TRBJ2-7
len: 14
d_gene: -
v_gene: TRBV9

CDR3nt: TGTGCCAGCAGTTATTCTAGCGGGAGTTGGTACGAGCAGTACTTC
CDR3aa: CASSYSSGSWYEQYF
abundance: -
j_gene: TRBJ2-7
len: 15
d_gene: TRBD2
v_gene: TRBV6-5

CDR3nt: TGTGCCAGCAGCTTAGAAGCGGGTAATGAGCAGTTCTTC
CDR3aa: CASSLEAGNEQFF
abundance: -
j_gene: TRBJ2-1
len: 13
d_gene: -
v_gene: TRBV7-4

CDR3nt: TGCGCCAGCAGCGGGAGAACTGGGGCCAACGTCCTGACTTTC
CDR3aa: CASSGRTGANVLTF
abundance: -
j_gene: TRBJ2-6
len: 14
d_gene: -
v_gene: TRBV5-1

CDR3nt: TGTGCAAGTCGCTTAAGAGACAGCTCTGGGGCCAACGTCCTGACTTTC
CDR3aa: CASRLRDSSGANVLTF
abundance: -
j_gene: TRBJ2-6
len: 16
d_gene: -
v_gene: TRBV12-2

CDR3nt: TGCGCCAGCAGTGAGGGCGGGAGGATGGCCTTTTTATACAATGAGCAGTTCTTC
CDR3aa: CASSEGGRMAFLYNEQFF
abundance: -
j_gene: TRBJ2-1
len: 18
d_gene: TRBD2
v_gene: TRBV10-1

CDR3nt: TGTGCCAGCAGCTTAGTTGGTGGAAGGGCCTACAATGAGCAGTTCTTC
CDR3aa: CASSLVGGRAYNEQFF
abundance: -
j_gene: TRBJ2-1
len: 16
d_gene: -
v_gene: TRBV7-2

CDR3nt: TGTGCCAGCGGGGGGAGGGGCCCCGAGCAGTACTTC
CDR3aa: CASGGRGPEQYF
abundance: -
j_gene: TRBJ2-7
len: 12
d_gene: TRBD2
v_gene: TRBV28

CDR3nt: TGTGCCTGGAGTGTAATTGGCAGGGGGCATGAAAAACTGTTTTTT
CDR3aa: CAWSVIGRGHEKLFF
abundance: -
j_gene: TRBJ1-4
len: 15
d_gene: TRBD1
v_gene: TRBV30